A single sample is the source of the 10 T cell receptor beta chains below, sequenced in a study of control samples from healthy donors and cancer patients. Sequenced by immunoSEQ multiplex PCR; TCRdb stores in-frame clones only, minus some. The sample records approximately 97,000 clones, roughly 80% being singletons. The sample was blood. All receptors derive from a man younger than 40 in good health.

J is TRBJ1-2 and V is TRBV19; a weak D match, TRBD1 (6 bases). The CDR3 totals 13 residues. Trimming stripped 7 bases from V and 7 bases from J, with 16 bases between. Germline assignment: CDR1 LNHDA and CDR2 SQIVND (reference sequence). CDR3: CASTLRGAGGYTF. DNA of the CDR3: TGTGCCAGTACCCTACGGGGGGCGGGTGGCTACACCTTC.

The chain's CDR3 is CASSPPSGGTNTEAFF. For the CDR3, the DNA is TGTGCCAGCTCACCACCGTCCGGGGGGACGAACACTGAAGCTTTCTTT. V gene TRBV18 combines with J gene TRBJ1-1, with D possibly TRBD1 on 5 matching bases. Trimming shortened V by 0 bases and J by 1 base, and 12 bases separated the two germline ends. This CDR3 has 16 residues. Germline lookup yields CDR1 KGHSH and CDR2 LQKENI.

The rearrangement joins TRBV7-9 to TRBJ2-2, with 7 bases lining up with TRBD2. The CDR3 sequence is 15 residues long. CDR1 SEHNR and CDR2 FQNEAQ come from the germline V gene (reference sequence). V lost 5 bases, J lost 0 bases, and 3 bases stayed unmatched. This CDR3 reads CASSPLASNTGELFF. The DNA of the CDR3 is TGTGCCAGCAGCCCACTAGCGTCGAACACCGGGGAGCTGTTTTTT.

V usage is TRBV5-1 and J usage is TRBJ2-3; D possibly matches TRBD1 or TRBD2 (5 bases each). The CDR3 spans 16 residues. Germline V CDR1 and CDR2: SGHRS, YFSETQ. The V and J ends lost 4 bases and 5 bases respectively, with 20 bases between them. In DNA, the CDR3 is TGCGCCAGCAGCCTTGGCTGGGGGAATAAGGTAGATACGCAGTATTTT. Translating it yields CASSLGWGNKVDTQYF.

In its sample, this clone was seen once. The CDR3 sequence is CASSWSGLVSYNEQFF. The CDR3 DNA sequence: TGTGCCAGCAGCTGGAGTGGGCTGGTTTCCTACAATGAGCAGTTCTTC. The chain employs TRBV11-2 and TRBJ2-1; D gene unclear. This CDR3 spans 16 amino acids. The V gene lost 4 bases and the J gene lost 1 base, with 14 bases spanning the gap. The germline V gene has CDR1 SGHAT and CDR2 FQNNGV.

This sequence joins TRBV3-1 (or the pseudogene TRBV3-2) and TRBJ2-1, with D perhaps assigned TRBD1 or TRBD2 (6 bases each). With 8 bases removed from V and 0 bases from J, the gap between germline ends came to 17 bases. Germline lookup yields CDR1 LGHDT and CDR2 YNNKEL (reference sequence). The CDR3 sequence is 16 residues long. CDR3 sequence reads: CASGRNGGFSYNEQFF. The CDR3 DNA reads TGTGCCAGCGGCCGGAACGGGGGCTTCTCCTACAATGAGCAGTTCTTC.

The gene calls are TRBV28 and TRBJ1-6; 10 nucleotides match TRBD1. The length of the CDR3 is 15 residues. The J segment lost 10 bases and the V segment lost 6 bases, leaving 9 bases of the junction unmatched. Germline CDR1 is MDHEN and CDR2 is SYDVKM. The chain's CDR3 is CASSRGTGVGSPLHF. The CDR3 coding sequence is TGTGCCAGCAGCCGTGGGACAGGGGTAGGGTCACCCCTCCACTTT.

The chain carries TRBV2 and TRBJ1-5; D is undetermined. V lost 7 bases, J lost 0 bases, and 7 bases lay in between. The CDR3 length is 13 residues. Germline V gene sequence: CDR1 SNHLY, CDR2 FYNNEI. Written as DNA, the CDR3 is TGTGCCAGCAAGATTTATAGCAATCAGCCCCAGCATTTT. The encoded protein is CASKIYSNQPQHF.

This clone was recorded once. The V gene is TRBV6-5, the J gene TRBJ2-3; the match to TRBD2 covers 11 bases. The germline V gene encodes CDR1 MNHEY and CDR2 SVGAGI. After removal of 6 bases from V and 6 bases from J, the junction contained 2 bases not matched to a gene. There are 13 residues in the CDR3. The CDR3 nucleotides read TGTGCCAGCAGACTAGCGGGGGCTGATACGCAGTATTTT. Its protein product is CASRLAGADTQYF.

A word on this clone: The same CDR3 also results from other DNA sequences found in this sample. CDR3 in DNA: TGCGCCAGCAGCCAAGATGGTCAGTTTAATTCACCCCTCCACTTT. Amino acids: CASSQDGQFNSPLHF. The chain recombines TRBV4-1 with TRBJ1-6, with D uncertain. Trimming left V 0 bases short and J 6 bases short, with 9 bases between. Germline values: CDR1 MGHRA, CDR2 YSYEKL. The CDR3 is 15 residues long.